This is a list of T cell receptor beta chains from one sample in a study of blood T cell repertoires in COVID-19. Produced via immunoSEQ multiplex PCR; TCRdb's table is partial and in-frame only. This table holds some 200,000 clones, approximately 86% found once. Sequenced material: PBMCs or T cells enriched from blood (not recorded which). All receptors come from a woman in her 30s who had recovered from COVID-19. CDR3s include the opening cysteine and the closing phenylalanine or tryptophan. The order of the fields is J gene, clone size, D gene, V gene, CDR3 protein, CDR3 DNA. The D gene is left open where the match is weak. Size is omitted from some rows. Given values are once, few, many or a class for expanded clones.

>TRBJ1-2|NA|TRBD1|TRBV2
CASRGTGFYGYTF
TGTGCCAGCAGGGGGACAGGGTTCTATGGCTACACCTTC
>TRBJ1-1|NA|NA|TRBV18
CASSLQAGERTEAFF
TGTGCCAGCTCACTACAGGCGGGGGAGAGAACTGAAGCTTTCTTT
>TRBJ1-5|few|NA|TRBV19
CASSMRGAGNQPQHF
TGTGCCAGTAGTATGCGGGGGGCGGGCAATCAGCCCCAGCATTTT
>TRBJ1-5|NA|TRBD1|TRBV2
CATGTGKGNQPQHF
TGTGCCACAGGGACAGGGAAAGGCAATCAGCCCCAGCATTTT
>TRBJ1-6|NA|NA|TRBV2
CASNQGTENSPLHF
TGTGCCAGCAACCAGGGGACGGAGAATTCACCCCTCCACTTT
>TRBJ1-6|NA|NA|TRBV30
CALVFRQDNSPLHF
TGTGCGCTTGTATTCCGACAGGATAATTCACCCCTCCACTTT
>TRBJ2-7|NA|NA|TRBV11-1
CASSLGANYEQYF
TGTGCCAGCAGCTTAGGGGCCAACTACGAGCAGTACTTC
>TRBJ1-3|NA|NA|TRBV2
CASSETPSSGNTIYF
TGTGCCAGCAGTGAAACGCCGAGCTCTGGAAACACCATATATTTT
>TRBJ2-5|NA|TRBD2|TRBV5-8
CASSLEREGLETQYF
TGTGCCAGCAGCTTGGAGCGGGAGGGCTTGGAGACCCAGTACTTC
>TRBJ1-1|once|TRBD1|TRBV12-3/TRBV12-4
CASTRTGIEAFF
TGTGCCAGCACCCGGACAGGGATTGAAGCTTTCTTT
>TRBJ2-2|few|TRBD1|TRBV5-4
CASSLGQGVNTGELFF
TGTGCCAGCAGCTTGGGACAGGGGGTAAACACCGGGGAGCTGTTTTTT
>TRBJ1-3|NA|TRBD1|TRBV5-4
CASSLYGSGRGRGNTIYF
TGTGCCAGCAGCTTGTATGGGTCGGGCAGGGGGCGAGGAAACACCATATATTTT
>TRBJ1-2|NA|TRBD1|TRBV4-1
CASSQTGSIPRGYTF
TGCGCCAGCAGCCAGACAGGGTCCATCCCCCGCGGCTACACCTTC
>TRBJ2-7|NA|NA|TRBV9
CASSGTPQAGLYEQYF
TGTGCCAGCAGCGGGACCCCCCAAGCGGGCCTCTACGAGCAGTACTTC
>TRBJ1-3|NA|NA|TRBV12-5
CASANLVEGRPWGNTIYF
TGTGCTAGTGCCAACCTCGTGGAGGGGAGGCCCTGGGGAAACACCATATATTTT
>TRBJ1-6|NA|NA|TRBV2
CASSERSPLHF
TGTGCCAGCAGTGAACGTTCACCCCTCCACTTT
>TRBJ2-7|NA|TRBD2|TRBV7-2
CASSLLPGASGYEQYF
TGTGCCAGCAGCTTACTACCGGGCGCTAGCGGCTACGAGCAGTACTTC
>TRBJ2-3|NA|TRBD1|TRBV5-6
CASSLATGTGLPDTQYF
TGTGCCAGCAGCTTGGCTACCGGGACAGGGCTTCCAGATACGCAGTATTTT
>TRBJ1-2|few|TRBD1|TRBV6-1
CASSDGTAKYYGYTF
TGTGCCAGCAGTGATGGGACAGCCAAATACTATGGCTACACCTTC
>TRBJ2-1|once|TRBD2|TRBV7-3
CASSVAGGLREQFF
TGTGCCAGCAGCGTAGCGGGGGGGCTGCGTGAGCAGTTCTTC
>TRBJ2-1|NA|TRBD2|TRBV6-4
CASSDSGLAGGSYNEQFF
TGTGCCAGCAGTGACTCTGGGCTAGCGGGAGGGTCTTACAATGAGCAGTTCTTC
>TRBJ1-2|NA|NA|TRBV12-3/TRBV12-4
CASSRVGVGGYTF
TGTGCCAGCAGCCGGGTAGGGGTGGGTGGCTACACCTTC
>TRBJ2-3|NA|NA|TRBV11-3
CASSLEKTDTQYF
TGTGCCAGCAGCTTGGAGAAAACAGATACGCAGTATTTT
>TRBJ2-5|NA|NA|TRBV5-6
CASSLGLAETQYF
TGTGCCAGCAGCTTGGGGCTAGCAGAGACCCAGTACTTC
>TRBJ2-5|NA|TRBD2|TRBV6-5
CASSSVWGREETQYF
TGTGCCAGCAGTTCCGTCTGGGGGAGGGAGGAGACCCAGTACTTC
>TRBJ1-4|NA|TRBD1|TRBV19
CASSIVGVGTENEKLFF
TGTGCCAGTAGTATAGTGGGGGTGGGGACAGAGAATGAAAAACTGTTTTTT
>TRBJ2-6|NA|NA|TRBV24-1
CATSDTLPQGSGANVLTF
TGTGCCACCAGTGATACACTTCCACAGGGCTCAGGGGCCAACGTCCTGACTTTC
>TRBJ1-2|NA|NA|TRBV29-1
CSVEVSDSNYGYTF
TGCAGCGTTGAAGTGAGCGACTCTAACTATGGCTACACCTTC
>TRBJ1-5|NA|NA|TRBV4-3
CASSQERMGGAQHF
TGCGCCAGCAGCCAAGAACGGATGGGGGGGGCGCAGCATTTT
>TRBJ2-7|once|TRBD1|TRBV4-1
CASSQTPGQSYEQYF
TGCGCCAGCAGCCAAACCCCGGGACAGTCCTACGAGCAGTACTTC
>TRBJ2-1|NA|TRBD2|TRBV7-3
CASSELAGTYNEQFF
TGTGCCAGCAGCGAGTTAGCGGGGACCTACAATGAGCAGTTCTTC
>TRBJ2-5|NA|TRBD1|TRBV7-7
CASSFGQGKTQYF
TGTGCCAGCAGCTTCGGACAGGGAAAGACCCAGTACTTC
>TRBJ2-5|NA|TRBD2|TRBV7-6
CASSSLLAGEAETQYF
TGTGCCAGCAGCTCCCTTCTAGCGGGAGAAGCAGAGACCCAGTACTTC
>TRBJ2-7|NA|TRBD1|TRBV19
CASSRGIYEQYF
TGTGCCAGTAGCAGGGGGATTTACGAGCAGTACTTC
>TRBJ2-1|once|TRBD1|TRBV24-1
CATSDRTGLYNEQFF
TGTGCCACCAGTGACCGGACAGGCCTCTACAATGAGCAGTTCTTC
>TRBJ1-5|NA|NA|TRBV5-1
CASSLIGGGNQPQHF
TGCGCCAGCAGCTTGATCGGGGGAGGGAATCAGCCCCAGCATTTT
>TRBJ2-5|NA|TRBD2|TRBV9
CASSVVASGSFGTQYF
TGTGCCAGCAGCGTAGTGGCTAGCGGGAGTTTTGGGACCCAGTACTTC
>TRBJ2-2|NA|NA|TRBV9
CASSVGGGRTGELFF
TGTGCCAGCAGCGTAGGCGGAGGGCGAACCGGGGAGCTGTTTTTT
>TRBJ1-1|NA|NA|TRBV12-3/TRBV12-4
CASSPSEHTEAFF
TGTGCCAGCAGTCCTTCCGAGCACACTGAAGCTTTCTTT
>TRBJ2-7|NA|TRBD1|TRBV5-5
CASSSPGTGSYEQYF
TGTGCCAGCAGCTCCCCCGGGACAGGGAGCTACGAGCAGTACTTC